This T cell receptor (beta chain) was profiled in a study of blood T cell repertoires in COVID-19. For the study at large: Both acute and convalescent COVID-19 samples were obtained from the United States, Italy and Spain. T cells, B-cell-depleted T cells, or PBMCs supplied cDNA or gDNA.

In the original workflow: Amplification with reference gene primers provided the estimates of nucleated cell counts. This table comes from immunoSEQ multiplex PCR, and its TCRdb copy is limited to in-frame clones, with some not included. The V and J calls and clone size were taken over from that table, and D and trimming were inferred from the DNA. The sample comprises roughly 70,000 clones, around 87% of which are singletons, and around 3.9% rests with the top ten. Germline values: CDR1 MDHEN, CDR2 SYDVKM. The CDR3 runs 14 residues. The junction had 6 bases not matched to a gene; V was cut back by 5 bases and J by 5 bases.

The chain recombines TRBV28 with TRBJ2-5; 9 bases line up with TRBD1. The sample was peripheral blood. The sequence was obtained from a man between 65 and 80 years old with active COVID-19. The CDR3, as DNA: TGTGCCAGCAGTCCCGGACAGGGGCGGGAGACCCAGTACTTC. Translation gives CASSPGQGRETQYF.